This is a list of T cell receptor beta chains from one sample in a study of beta chain features in type 1 diabetes. Sequencing used immunoSEQ multiplex PCR; TCRdb keeps in-frame clones, though not all of them. The data contain a few hundred thousand clones, around 13% of them singletons. The sample consisted of naive CD4+ T cells from blood. All receptors derive from a man aged 30 to 39 with type 1 diabetes. CDR3s include the opening cysteine and the closing phenylalanine or tryptophan. The D gene is left open where the match is weak. Clone sizes are given selectively: once, few, many, or a class where the clone is expanded.

d_gene: TRBD2
v_gene: TRBV7-6
abundance: .
j_gene: TRBJ2-3
CDR3aa: CASSPGVAGGLSIGTQYF
CDR3nt: TGTGCCAGCAGCCCGGGGGTAGCGGGGGGCCTTTCGATCGGTACGCAGTATTTT

d_gene: .
v_gene: TRBV18
abundance: few
j_gene: TRBJ1-2
CDR3aa: CASSPTQGSDGYTF
CDR3nt: TGTGCCAGCTCACCGACCCAGGGTAGTGATGGCTACACCTTC

d_gene: .
v_gene: TRBV4-2
abundance: .
j_gene: TRBJ2-1
CDR3aa: CASSQVGGRLSYNEQFF
CDR3nt: TGTGCCAGCAGCCAAGTCGGCGGGCGTCTCTCCTACAATGAGCAGTTCTTC

d_gene: .
v_gene: TRBV5-1
abundance: few
j_gene: TRBJ1-1
CDR3aa: CASSPDSAGVSTEAFF
CDR3nt: TGCGCCAGCAGCCCGGACTCCGCTGGTGTCAGTACTGAAGCTTTCTTT

d_gene: .
v_gene: TRBV7-9
abundance: few
j_gene: TRBJ2-7
CDR3aa: CASSLLGGTREQYF
CDR3nt: TGTGCCAGCAGCTTACTGGGAGGAACGAGGGAGCAGTACTTC

d_gene: .
v_gene: TRBV7-6
abundance: few
j_gene: TRBJ2-5
CDR3aa: CASKGETQYF
CDR3nt: TGTGCCAGCAAGGGGGAGACCCAGTACTTC

d_gene: .
v_gene: TRBV2
abundance: few
j_gene: TRBJ2-5
CDR3aa: CAMGGAEETQYF
CDR3nt: TGTGCCATGGGGGGGGCAGAAGAGACCCAGTACTTC

d_gene: .
v_gene: TRBV2
abundance: few
j_gene: TRBJ2-7
CDR3aa: CASRTGYEQYF
CDR3nt: TGTGCCAGCAGGACAGGCTACGAGCAGTACTTC

d_gene: TRBD1
v_gene: TRBV29-1
abundance: .
j_gene: TRBJ2-3
CDR3aa: CSAKGASDTQYF
CDR3nt: TGCAGCGCCAAGGGGGCGTCAGATACGCAGTATTTT

d_gene: .
v_gene: TRBV27
abundance: few
j_gene: TRBJ2-7
CDR3aa: CASTSPVGGEQYF
CDR3nt: TGTGCCAGCACCAGTCCCGTTGGCGGCGAGCAGTACTTC

d_gene: TRBD1
v_gene: TRBV29-1
abundance: few
j_gene: TRBJ2-3
CDR3aa: CSTTRDRFADTQYF
CDR3nt: TGCAGCACAACCCGGGACAGGTTCGCAGATACGCAGTATTTT

d_gene: TRBD1
v_gene: TRBV5-1
abundance: few
j_gene: TRBJ2-2
CDR3aa: CASSGRTGNTGELFF
CDR3nt: TGCGCCAGCAGCGGCCGGACAGGGAACACCGGGGAGCTGTTTTTT

d_gene: TRBD1
v_gene: TRBV25-1
abundance: .
j_gene: TRBJ2-2
CDR3aa: CASKGQKNTGELFF
CDR3nt: TGTGCCAGCAAGGGACAGAAGAACACCGGGGAGCTGTTTTTT

d_gene: .
v_gene: TRBV23-1
abundance: .
j_gene: TRBJ2-1
CDR3aa: CASSQSPGGEGNEQFF
CDR3nt: TGCGCCAGCAGTCAATCGCCCGGGGGTGAAGGGAATGAGCAGTTCTTC

d_gene: TRBD2
v_gene: TRBV4-1
abundance: .
j_gene: TRBJ2-4
CDR3aa: CASSQVAAGLAKNIQYF
CDR3nt: TGCGCCAGCAGCCAAGTTGCAGCGGGGTTAGCCAAAAACATTCAGTACTTC

d_gene: TRBD1
v_gene: TRBV29-1
abundance: .
j_gene: TRBJ1-2
CDR3aa: CSVASGTGDYGYTF
CDR3nt: TGCAGCGTTGCCTCCGGGACAGGGGACTATGGCTACACCTTC

d_gene: .
v_gene: TRBV19
abundance: few
j_gene: TRBJ2-3
CDR3aa: CASSRGTTLDTQYF
CDR3nt: TGTGCCAGTAGTAGAGGGACAACGTTGGATACGCAGTATTTT

d_gene: TRBD1
v_gene: TRBV15
abundance: .
j_gene: TRBJ1-2
CDR3aa: CATSRDGRDREDYGYTF
CDR3nt: TGTGCCACCAGCAGAGACGGCCGGGACAGGGAAGACTATGGCTACACCTTC

d_gene: TRBD1
v_gene: TRBV9
abundance: few
j_gene: TRBJ1-4
CDR3aa: CASSADRGPNEKLFF
CDR3nt: TGTGCCAGCAGCGCCGACAGGGGACCTAATGAAAAACTGTTTTTT

d_gene: TRBD2
v_gene: TRBV5-1
abundance: few
j_gene: TRBJ2-5
CDR3aa: CASSSATLAGGKGETQYF
CDR3nt: TGCGCCAGCAGCTCTGCTACACTAGCGGGAGGAAAGGGAGAGACCCAGTACTTC

d_gene: TRBD2
v_gene: TRBV6-5
abundance: .
j_gene: TRBJ2-3
CDR3aa: CASRAAGVDTQYF
CDR3nt: TGTGCCAGCAGGGCGGCGGGAGTCGATACGCAGTATTTT

d_gene: TRBD1
v_gene: TRBV7-9
abundance: .
j_gene: TRBJ2-7
CDR3aa: CASSTTTGDEQYF
CDR3nt: TGTGCCAGCAGCACCACCACAGGGGACGAGCAGTACTTC

d_gene: .
v_gene: TRBV4-2
abundance: few
j_gene: TRBJ2-5
CDR3aa: CASSPRDPGQETQYF
CDR3nt: TGTGCCAGCAGCCCGAGAGATCCAGGGCAGGAGACCCAGTACTTC

d_gene: TRBD2
v_gene: TRBV9
abundance: .
j_gene: TRBJ2-5
CDR3aa: CASSGPTSGRAGETQYF
CDR3nt: TGTGCCAGCAGCGGGCCGACTAGCGGGAGGGCCGGGGAGACCCAGTACTTC

d_gene: TRBD1
v_gene: TRBV7-9
abundance: .
j_gene: TRBJ2-7
CDR3aa: CASSRPGDRHF
CDR3nt: TGTGCCAGCAGCCGACCCGGGGACAGACACTTC

d_gene: TRBD1
v_gene: TRBV5-1
abundance: .
j_gene: TRBJ2-1
CDR3aa: CASSLWGQGPNEQFF
CDR3nt: TGCGCCAGCAGCTTGTGGGGACAGGGCCCCAATGAGCAGTTCTTC

d_gene: .
v_gene: TRBV19
abundance: .
j_gene: TRBJ1-2
CDR3aa: CASRPTVPGGYTF
CDR3nt: TGTGCCAGCCGCCCGACCGTCCCGGGAGGCTACACCTTC

d_gene: TRBD1
v_gene: TRBV5-1
abundance: few
j_gene: TRBJ2-3
CDR3aa: CASSVTGGAADTQYF
CDR3nt: TGCGCCAGCAGCGTGACAGGGGGCGCGGCAGATACGCAGTATTTT

d_gene: TRBD1
v_gene: TRBV18
abundance: few
j_gene: TRBJ2-6
CDR3aa: CASSPVTGVGAGANVLTF
CDR3nt: TGTGCCAGCTCACCAGTGACAGGGGTTGGAGCTGGGGCCAACGTCCTGACTTTC

d_gene: .
v_gene: TRBV19
abundance: .
j_gene: TRBJ2-5
CDR3aa: CASSIRGRTNQETQYF
CDR3nt: TGTGCCAGTAGTATCCGTGGCAGGACAAACCAAGAGACCCAGTACTTC

d_gene: .
v_gene: TRBV25-1
abundance: .
j_gene: TRBJ2-3
CDR3aa: CASSDQEAGADTQYF
CDR3nt: TGTGCCAGCAGTGACCAGGAGGCGGGCGCAGATACGCAGTATTTT

d_gene: .
v_gene: TRBV5-4
abundance: few
j_gene: TRBJ1-2
CDR3aa: CASSQRDNDYGYTF
CDR3nt: TGTGCCAGCAGCCAACGGGACAATGACTATGGCTACACCTTC

d_gene: .
v_gene: TRBV4-1
abundance: .
j_gene: TRBJ1-1
CDR3aa: CASGGRFGQLPMNTEAFF
CDR3nt: TGCGCCAGCGGGGGTAGGTTCGGACAGCTACCAATGAACACTGAAGCTTTCTTT

d_gene: .
v_gene: TRBV2
abundance: .
j_gene: TRBJ1-2
CDR3aa: CASSETRPNYGYTF
CDR3nt: TGTGCCAGCAGTGAAACCAGGCCTAACTATGGCTACACCTTC

d_gene: .
v_gene: TRBV9
abundance: .
j_gene: TRBJ1-1
CDR3aa: CASSPQTGNTEAFF
CDR3nt: TGTGCCAGCAGCCCCCAGACAGGAAACACTGAAGCTTTCTTT

d_gene: TRBD1
v_gene: TRBV4-1
abundance: .
j_gene: TRBJ1-1
CDR3aa: CASTGQGGAEAFF
CDR3nt: TGCGCCAGCACCGGACAGGGTGGTGCTGAAGCTTTCTTT

d_gene: .
v_gene: TRBV4-2
abundance: few
j_gene: TRBJ1-1
CDR3aa: CASSQVDRENTEAFF
CDR3nt: TGTGCCAGCAGCCAAGTGGACAGAGAGAACACTGAAGCTTTCTTT

d_gene: TRBD1
v_gene: TRBV11-2
abundance: .
j_gene: TRBJ1-2
CDR3aa: CASSLRPDRADYGYTF
CDR3nt: TGTGCCAGCAGCCTCAGGCCGGACAGGGCGGACTATGGCTACACCTTC

d_gene: .
v_gene: TRBV6-5
abundance: few
j_gene: TRBJ2-1
CDR3aa: CASSYGQGFSYNEQFF
CDR3nt: TGTGCCAGCAGTTACGGGCAGGGATTCTCCTACAATGAGCAGTTCTTC

d_gene: .
v_gene: TRBV19
abundance: few
j_gene: TRBJ1-1
CDR3aa: CASSRGTEAFF
CDR3nt: TGTGCCAGTAGTCGCGGGACTGAAGCTTTCTTT

d_gene: TRBD1
v_gene: TRBV5-1
abundance: few
j_gene: TRBJ1-1
CDR3aa: CASSPAGQAGREAFF
CDR3nt: TGCGCCAGCAGCCCTGCGGGACAGGCCGGCCGGGAAGCTTTCTTT

d_gene: .
v_gene: TRBV10-3
abundance: .
j_gene: TRBJ1-2
CDR3aa: CAISESSQRYGYTF
CDR3nt: TGTGCCATCAGTGAGTCATCCCAGCGCTATGGCTACACCTTC

d_gene: TRBD1
v_gene: TRBV5-1
abundance: few
j_gene: TRBJ1-1
CDR3aa: CASSSGQGTMNTEAFF
CDR3nt: TGCGCCAGCAGCTCGGGACAGGGGACCATGAACACTGAAGCTTTCTTT

d_gene: .
v_gene: TRBV6-1
abundance: few
j_gene: TRBJ1-5
CDR3aa: CASRSPGNQPQHF
CDR3nt: TGTGCCAGCAGGTCTCCAGGCAATCAGCCCCAGCATTTT

d_gene: TRBD2
v_gene: TRBV7-2
abundance: few
j_gene: TRBJ2-3
CDR3aa: CASSPGLAVTDTQYF
CDR3nt: TGTGCCAGCAGCCCAGGACTAGCGGTCACAGATACGCAGTATTTT

d_gene: TRBD2
v_gene: TRBV9
abundance: .
j_gene: TRBJ2-7
CDR3aa: CASSASGGEQYF
CDR3nt: TGTGCCAGCAGCGCTAGCGGGGGCGAGCAGTACTTC

d_gene: .
v_gene: TRBV7-2
abundance: few
j_gene: TRBJ2-7
CDR3aa: CASSSAGGLAYEQYF
CDR3nt: TGTGCCAGCAGCTCTGCCGGAGGGCTCGCCTACGAGCAGTACTTC

d_gene: .
v_gene: TRBV18
abundance: .
j_gene: TRBJ2-6
CDR3aa: CASSGTGVFSGANVLTF
CDR3nt: TGTGCCAGCTCGGGGACGGGAGTTTTCTCTGGGGCCAACGTCCTGACTTTC

d_gene: .
v_gene: TRBV5-1
abundance: few
j_gene: TRBJ2-7
CDR3aa: CASTYEEGAYEQYF
CDR3nt: TGCGCCAGCACCTATGAGGAGGGGGCATACGAGCAGTACTTC

d_gene: TRBD1
v_gene: TRBV11-3
abundance: .
j_gene: TRBJ1-1
CDR3aa: CASARRGMNTEAFF
CDR3nt: TGTGCCAGCGCCCGCAGGGGGATGAACACTGAAGCTTTCTTT

d_gene: .
v_gene: TRBV2
abundance: few
j_gene: TRBJ2-3
CDR3aa: CASSGLPTVTDTQYF
CDR3nt: TGTGCCAGCAGTGGACTCCCTACTGTCACAGATACGCAGTATTTT

d_gene: .
v_gene: TRBV6-1
abundance: .
j_gene: TRBJ2-2
CDR3aa: CASTTAGAVGELFF
CDR3nt: TGTGCCAGCACAACGGCAGGGGCGGTCGGGGAGCTGTTTTTT